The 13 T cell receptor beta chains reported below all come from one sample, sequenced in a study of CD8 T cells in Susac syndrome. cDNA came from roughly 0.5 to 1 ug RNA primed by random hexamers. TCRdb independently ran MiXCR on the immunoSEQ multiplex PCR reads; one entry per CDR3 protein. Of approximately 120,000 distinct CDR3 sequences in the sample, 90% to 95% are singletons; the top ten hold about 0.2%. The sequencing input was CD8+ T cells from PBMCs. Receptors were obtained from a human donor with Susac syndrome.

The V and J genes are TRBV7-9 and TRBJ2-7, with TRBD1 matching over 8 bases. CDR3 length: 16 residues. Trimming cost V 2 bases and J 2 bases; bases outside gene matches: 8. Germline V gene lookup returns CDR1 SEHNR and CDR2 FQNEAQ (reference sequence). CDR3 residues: CASSLRQGTPTYEQYF. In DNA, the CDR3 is TGTGCCAGCAGCTTAAGACAGGGGACGCCTACCTACGAGCAGTACTTC.

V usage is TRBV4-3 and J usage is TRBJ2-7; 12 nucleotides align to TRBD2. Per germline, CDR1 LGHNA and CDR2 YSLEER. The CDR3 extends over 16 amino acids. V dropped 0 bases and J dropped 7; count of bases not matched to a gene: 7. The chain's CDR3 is CASSQDGLAGPGEQYF. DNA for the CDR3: TGCGCCAGCAGCCAAGACGGACTAGCGGGACCTGGGGAGCAGTACTTC.

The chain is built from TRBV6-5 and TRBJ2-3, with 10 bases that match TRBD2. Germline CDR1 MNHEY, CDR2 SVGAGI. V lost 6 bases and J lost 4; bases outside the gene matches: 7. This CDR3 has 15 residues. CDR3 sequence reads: CASRIGTSDADTQYF. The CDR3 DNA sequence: TGTGCCAGCAGGATCGGGACTAGCGATGCAGATACGCAGTATTTT.

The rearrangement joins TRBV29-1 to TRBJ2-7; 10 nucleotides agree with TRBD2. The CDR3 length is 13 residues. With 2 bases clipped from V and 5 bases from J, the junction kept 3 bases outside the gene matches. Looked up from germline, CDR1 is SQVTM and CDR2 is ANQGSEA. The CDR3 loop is CSVERAGGDEQYF. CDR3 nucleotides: TGCAGCGTTGAAAGAGCGGGAGGGGACGAGCAGTACTTC.

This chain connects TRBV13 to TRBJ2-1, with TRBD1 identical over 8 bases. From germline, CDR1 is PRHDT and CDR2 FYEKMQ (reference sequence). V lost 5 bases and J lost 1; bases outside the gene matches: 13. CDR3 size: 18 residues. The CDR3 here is CASSLGQGAILSYNEQFF. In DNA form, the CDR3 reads TGTGCCAGCAGCCTCGGACAGGGCGCGATACTTTCCTACAATGAGCAGTTCTTC.

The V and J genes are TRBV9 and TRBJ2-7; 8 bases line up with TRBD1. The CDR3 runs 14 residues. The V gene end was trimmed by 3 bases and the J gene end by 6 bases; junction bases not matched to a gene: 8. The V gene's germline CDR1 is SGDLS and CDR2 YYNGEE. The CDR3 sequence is CASSASDRAGEQYF. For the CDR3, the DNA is TGTGCCAGCAGCGCATCGGACAGGGCTGGCGAGCAGTACTTC.

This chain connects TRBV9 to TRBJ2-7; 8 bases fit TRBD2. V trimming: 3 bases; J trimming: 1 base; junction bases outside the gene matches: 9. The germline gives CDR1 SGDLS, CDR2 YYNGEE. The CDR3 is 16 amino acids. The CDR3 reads CASSAGGQSNSYEQYF. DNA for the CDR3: TGTGCCAGCAGCGCGGGAGGGCAGTCTAATTCCTACGAGCAGTACTTC.

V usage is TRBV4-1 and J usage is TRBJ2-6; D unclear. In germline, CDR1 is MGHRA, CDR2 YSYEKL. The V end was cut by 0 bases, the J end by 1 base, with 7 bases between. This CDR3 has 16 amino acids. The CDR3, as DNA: TGCGCCAGCAGCCAAGATATGAGTTCTGGGGCCAACGTCCTGACTTTC. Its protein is CASSQDMSSGANVLTF.

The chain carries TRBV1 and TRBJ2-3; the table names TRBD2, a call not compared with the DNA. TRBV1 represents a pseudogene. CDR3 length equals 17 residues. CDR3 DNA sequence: TGCACCAGCAGCCAAGGAAGTTGCGGGAGGGCCCAAGATACGCAGTATTTT. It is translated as CTSSQGSCGRAQDTQYF.

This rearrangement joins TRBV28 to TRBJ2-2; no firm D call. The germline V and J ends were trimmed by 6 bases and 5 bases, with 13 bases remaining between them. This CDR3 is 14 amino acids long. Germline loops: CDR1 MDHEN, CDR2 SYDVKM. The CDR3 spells CASSPRVWTGELFF. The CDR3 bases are TGTGCCAGCAGCCCCCGGGTATGGACCGGGGAGCTGTTTTTT.

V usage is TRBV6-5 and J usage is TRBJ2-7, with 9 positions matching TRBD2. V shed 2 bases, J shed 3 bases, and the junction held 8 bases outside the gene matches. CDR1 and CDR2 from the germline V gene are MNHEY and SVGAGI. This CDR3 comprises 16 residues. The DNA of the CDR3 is TGTGCCAGCAGTTACGGGTCCGGGACTAGCAGCTACGAGCAGTACTTC. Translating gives CASSYGSGTSSYEQYF.

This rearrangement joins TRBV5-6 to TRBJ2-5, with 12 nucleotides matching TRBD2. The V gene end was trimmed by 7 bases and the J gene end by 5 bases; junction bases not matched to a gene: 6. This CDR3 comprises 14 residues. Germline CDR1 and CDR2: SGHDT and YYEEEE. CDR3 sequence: CASRTSGTQETQYF. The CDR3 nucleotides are TGTGCCAGCCGGACTAGCGGGACTCAGGAGACCCAGTACTTC.

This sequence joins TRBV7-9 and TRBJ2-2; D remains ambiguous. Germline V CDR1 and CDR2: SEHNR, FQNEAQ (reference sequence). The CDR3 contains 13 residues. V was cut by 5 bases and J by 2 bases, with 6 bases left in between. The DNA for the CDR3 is TGTGCCAGCAGCCCCGTTAACACCGGGGAGCTGTTTTTT. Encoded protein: CASSPVNTGELFF.